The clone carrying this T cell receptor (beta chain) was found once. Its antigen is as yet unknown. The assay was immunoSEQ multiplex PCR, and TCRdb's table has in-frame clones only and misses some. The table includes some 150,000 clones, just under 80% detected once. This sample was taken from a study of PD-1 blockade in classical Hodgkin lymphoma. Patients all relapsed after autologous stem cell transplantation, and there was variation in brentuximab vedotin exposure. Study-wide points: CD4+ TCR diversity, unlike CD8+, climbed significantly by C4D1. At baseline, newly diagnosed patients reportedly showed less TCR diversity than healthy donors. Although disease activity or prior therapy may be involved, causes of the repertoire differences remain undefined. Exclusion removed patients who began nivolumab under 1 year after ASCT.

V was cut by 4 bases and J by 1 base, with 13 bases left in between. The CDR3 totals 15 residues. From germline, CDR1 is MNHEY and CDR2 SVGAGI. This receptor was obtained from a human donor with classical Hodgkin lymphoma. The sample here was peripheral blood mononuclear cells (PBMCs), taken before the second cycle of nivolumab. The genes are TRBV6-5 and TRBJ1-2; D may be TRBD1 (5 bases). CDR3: CASSSGRAVNYGYTF. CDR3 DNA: TGTGCCAGCAGTTCAGGCAGGGCGGTTAACTATGGCTACACCTTC.